The 4 T cell receptor beta chains reported below all come from one sample, sequenced in a study of blood T cell repertoires in COVID-19. Profiling relied on immunoSEQ multiplex PCR, and the TCRdb table lists in-frame clones only, not all of them. The data contain some 260,000 clones, around nine tenths of them singletons. The sample taken for sequencing was PBMCs or T cells enriched from blood (not recorded which). The receptors derive from a man in his forties who had recovered from COVID-19.

The gene calls are TRBV19 and TRBJ1-5; D is perhaps TRBD1 (5 bases). Trimming removed 8 bases at V and 0 bases at J, with 23 bases between. The CDR3 is made up of 18 amino acids. CDR1 is LNHDA, CDR2 SQIVND, per germline (reference sequence). The CDR3 DNA follows: TGTGCCAGTCGAAAATCCGATAAAACAGGCTATAGCAATCAGCCCCAGCATTTT. As protein: CASRKSDKTGYSNQPQHF.

This chain joins TRBV7-3 and TRBJ1-1; TRBD1 is a possible D gene (5 bases). The V gene's germline CDR1 is SGHTA and CDR2 FQGTGA. The CDR3 is 14 residues long. V shed 0 bases and J shed 7 bases, with 12 bases lying between them. CDR3 coding DNA: TGTGCCAGCAGCTTAACGGCAGGGAAGGTTGAAGCTTTCTTT. Translating gives CASSLTAGKVEAFF.

The chain is built from TRBV18 and TRBJ1-2, with a tentative D call TRBD1 (6 bases). CDR1 and CDR2 (germline): KGHSH, LQKENI. V lost 0 bases and J 2 bases, leaving 10 bases between the germline ends. The CDR3 is 15 residues long. In DNA form, the CDR3 reads TGTGCCAGCTCACCACCGTGGGACACCAACTATGGCTACACCTTC. Its protein product is CASSPPWDTNYGYTF.

The gene calls are TRBV2 and TRBJ1-1, with a tentative D call TRBD1 (5 bases). Deletions cut 8 bases from V and 0 bases from J, with 16 bases between. Germline V lookup: CDR1 SNHLY, CDR2 FYNNEI. The CDR3 length is 15 residues. The CDR3 nucleotides read TGTGCCAGCCAATGGGGCGGGGCCCTGAACACTGAAGCTTTCTTT. Protein product: CASQWGGALNTEAFF.